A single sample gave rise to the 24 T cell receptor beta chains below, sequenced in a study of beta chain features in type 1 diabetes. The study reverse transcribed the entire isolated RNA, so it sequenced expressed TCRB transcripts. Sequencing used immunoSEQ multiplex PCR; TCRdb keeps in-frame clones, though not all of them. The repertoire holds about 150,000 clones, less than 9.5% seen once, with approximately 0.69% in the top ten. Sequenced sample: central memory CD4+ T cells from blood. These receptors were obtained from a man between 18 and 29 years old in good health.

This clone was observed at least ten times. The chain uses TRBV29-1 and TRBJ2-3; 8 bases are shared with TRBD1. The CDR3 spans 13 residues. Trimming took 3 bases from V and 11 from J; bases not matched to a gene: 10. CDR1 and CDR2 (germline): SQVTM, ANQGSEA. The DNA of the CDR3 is TGCAGCGTTGATCCTGGACAGGGACGATGGCAGTATTTT. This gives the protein CSVDPGQGRWQYF.

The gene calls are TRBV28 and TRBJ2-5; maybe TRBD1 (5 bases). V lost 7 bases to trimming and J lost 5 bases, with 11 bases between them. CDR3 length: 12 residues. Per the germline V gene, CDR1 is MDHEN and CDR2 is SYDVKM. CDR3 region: CASTTQDETQYF. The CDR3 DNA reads TGTGCCAGCACCACACAGGACGAGACCCAGTACTTC. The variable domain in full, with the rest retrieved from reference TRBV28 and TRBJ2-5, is DVKVTQSSRYLVKRTGEKVFLECVQDMDHENMFWYRQDPGLGLRLIYFSYDVKMKEKGDIPEGYSVSREKKERFSLILESASTNQTSMYLCASTTQDETQYFGPGTRLLVL.

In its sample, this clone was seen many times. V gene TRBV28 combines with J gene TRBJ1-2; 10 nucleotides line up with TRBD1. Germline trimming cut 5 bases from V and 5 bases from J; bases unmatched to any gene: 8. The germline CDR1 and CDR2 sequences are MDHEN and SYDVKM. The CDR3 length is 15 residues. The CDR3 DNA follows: TGTGCCAGCAGTCTCCCGGGACAGGGGAGTTATGGCTACACCTTC. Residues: CASSLPGQGSYGYTF.

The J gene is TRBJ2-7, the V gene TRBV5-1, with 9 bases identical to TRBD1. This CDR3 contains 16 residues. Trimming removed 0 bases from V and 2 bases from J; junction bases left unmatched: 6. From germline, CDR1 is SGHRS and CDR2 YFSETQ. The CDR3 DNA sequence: TGCGCCAGCAGCTTGGAACAGGGGGCGCCGACCTACGAGCAGTACTTC. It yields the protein CASSLEQGAPTYEQYF.

The CDR3 DNA follows: TGCGCCAGCAGCCAAGGAGCGGACCTTCAAGAGACCCAGTACTTC. Amino acid sequence: CASSQGADLQETQYF. This sequence joins TRBV4-3 and TRBJ2-5; the D gene is possibly TRBD2 (5 bases). V gave up 1 base and J gave up 2 bases, with 11 bases separating them. The CDR3 loop spans 15 amino acids. In germline, CDR1 is LGHNA, CDR2 YSLEER.

CDR3 amino acids: CASSLAQLSGANVLTF. The CDR3, as DNA: TGTGCCAGCAGCTTAGCACAGCTATCTGGGGCCAACGTCCTGACTTTC. The chain has TRBV7-2 and TRBJ2-6; D is undetermined. There are 16 residues in the CDR3. Trimming cost V 0 bases and J 1 base, with 7 bases left between them. The germline gives CDR1 SGHTA, CDR2 FQGNSA.

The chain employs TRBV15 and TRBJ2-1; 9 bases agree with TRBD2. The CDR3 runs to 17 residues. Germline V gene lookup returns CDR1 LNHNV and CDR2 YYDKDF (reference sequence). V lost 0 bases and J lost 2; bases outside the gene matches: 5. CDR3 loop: CATSRDRASGAYNEQFF. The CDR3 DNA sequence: TGTGCCACCAGCAGAGATCGCGCTAGCGGGGCCTACAATGAGCAGTTCTTC.

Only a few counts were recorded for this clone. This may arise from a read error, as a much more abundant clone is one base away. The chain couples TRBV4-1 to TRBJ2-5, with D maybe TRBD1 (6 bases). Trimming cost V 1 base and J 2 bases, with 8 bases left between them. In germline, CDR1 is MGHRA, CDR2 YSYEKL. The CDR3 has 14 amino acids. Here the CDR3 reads CASSQGTEQETQYF. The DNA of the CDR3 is TGCGCCAGCAGCCAAGGGACAGAGCAAGAGACCCAGTACTTC.

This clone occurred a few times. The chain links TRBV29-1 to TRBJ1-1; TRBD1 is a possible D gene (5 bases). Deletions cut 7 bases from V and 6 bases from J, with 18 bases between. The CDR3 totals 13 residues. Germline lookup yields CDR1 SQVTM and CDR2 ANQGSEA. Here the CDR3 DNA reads TGCAGCGGTTCAGGGTTTCGGATATCTGAAGCTTTCTTT. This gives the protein CSGSGFRISEAFF.

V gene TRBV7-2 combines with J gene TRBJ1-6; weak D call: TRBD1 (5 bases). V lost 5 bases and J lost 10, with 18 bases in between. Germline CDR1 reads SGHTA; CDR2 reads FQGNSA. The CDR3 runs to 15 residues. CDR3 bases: TGTGCCAGCAGCGCCGGCGGACAAATGAGGTCACCCCTCCACTTT. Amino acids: CASSAGGQMRSPLHF. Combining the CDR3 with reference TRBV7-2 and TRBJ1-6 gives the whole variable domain GAGVSQSPSNKVTEKGKDVELRCDPISGHTALYWYRQSLGQGLEFLIYFQGNSAPDKSGLPSDRFSAERTGGSVSTLTIQRTQQEDSAVYLCASSAGGQMRSPLHFGNGTRLTVT.

CDR3 sequence: CASSDPRGGANVLTF. CDR3 nucleotides: TGTGCCAGCAGCGACCCCCGGGGGGGGGCCAACGTCCTGACTTTC. The chain combines TRBV9 with TRBJ2-6; D is perhaps TRBD2 (6 bases). Germline V gene data show CDR1 as SGDLS and CDR2 as YYNGEE. This CDR3 contains 15 residues. Trimming took off 3 bases at V and 4 bases at J, with 11 bases between the two ends.

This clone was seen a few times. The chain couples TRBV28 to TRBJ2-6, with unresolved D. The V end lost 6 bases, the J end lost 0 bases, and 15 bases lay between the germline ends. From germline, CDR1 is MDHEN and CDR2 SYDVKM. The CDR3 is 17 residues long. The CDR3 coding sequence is TGTGCCAGCAGCAATGGGCACCTGAACTCTGGGGCCAACGTCCTGACTTTC. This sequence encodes CASSNGHLNSGANVLTF.

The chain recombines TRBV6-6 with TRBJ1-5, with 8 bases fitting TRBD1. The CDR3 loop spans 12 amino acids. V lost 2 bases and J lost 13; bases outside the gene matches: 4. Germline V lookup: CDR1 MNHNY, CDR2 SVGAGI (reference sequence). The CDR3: CASSYTQGEQHF. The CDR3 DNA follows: TGTGCCAGCAGTTACACACAGGGGGAGCAGCATTTT.

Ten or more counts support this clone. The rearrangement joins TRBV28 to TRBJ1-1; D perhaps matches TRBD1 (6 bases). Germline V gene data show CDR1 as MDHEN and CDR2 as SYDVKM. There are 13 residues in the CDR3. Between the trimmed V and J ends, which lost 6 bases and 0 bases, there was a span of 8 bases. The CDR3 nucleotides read TGTGCCAGCAGGGACAGTATGAACACTGAAGCTTTCTTT. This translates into CASRDSMNTEAFF.

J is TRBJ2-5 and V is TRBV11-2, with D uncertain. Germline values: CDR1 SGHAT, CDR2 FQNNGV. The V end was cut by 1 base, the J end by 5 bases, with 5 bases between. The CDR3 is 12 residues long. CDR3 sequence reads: CASSLVLETQYF. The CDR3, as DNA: TGTGCCAGCAGCTTAGTTCTGGAGACCCAGTACTTC.

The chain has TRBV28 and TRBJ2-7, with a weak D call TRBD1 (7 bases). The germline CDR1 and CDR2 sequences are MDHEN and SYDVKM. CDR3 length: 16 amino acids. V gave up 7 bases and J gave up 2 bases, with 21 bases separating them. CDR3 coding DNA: TGTGCCAGCATCCCCACTGGGCAGGGGGGAACCTACGAGCAGTACTTC. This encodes CASIPTGQGGTYEQYF.

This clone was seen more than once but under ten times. CDR3 bases: TGTGCCAGCAGTTACCAGGCGGGCGAGACCCAGTACTTC. It is translated as CASSYQAGETQYF. The rearrangement uses TRBV6-5 and TRBJ2-5, with D tentatively TRBD2 (5 bases). The CDR3 contains 13 residues. Germline assignment: CDR1 MNHEY and CDR2 SVGAGI. Trimming pared 2 bases from V and 5 bases from J, leaving 9 bases between.

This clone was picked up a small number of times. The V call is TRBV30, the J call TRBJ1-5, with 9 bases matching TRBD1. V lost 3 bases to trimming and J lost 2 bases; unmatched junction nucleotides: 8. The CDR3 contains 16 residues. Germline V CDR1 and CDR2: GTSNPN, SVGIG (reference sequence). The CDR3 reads CAWSLQGARGNQPQHF. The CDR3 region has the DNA TGTGCCTGGAGCCTACAGGGGGCTAGGGGCAATCAGCCCCAGCATTTT.

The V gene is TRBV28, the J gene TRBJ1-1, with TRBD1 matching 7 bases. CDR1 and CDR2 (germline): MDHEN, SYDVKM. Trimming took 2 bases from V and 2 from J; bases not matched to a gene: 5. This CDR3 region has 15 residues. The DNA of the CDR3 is TGTGCCAGCAGTTTAAGGGGGCCGCCAAACACTGAAGCTTTCTTT. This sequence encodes CASSLRGPPNTEAFF.

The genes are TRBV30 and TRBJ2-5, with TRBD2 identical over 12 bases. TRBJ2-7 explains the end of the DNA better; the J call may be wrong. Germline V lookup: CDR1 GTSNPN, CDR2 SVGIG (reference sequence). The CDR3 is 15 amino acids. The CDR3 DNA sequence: TGTGCCTGTTCACTAGCGGGAGGCCTCGGATACGAGCAGTACTTC. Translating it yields CACSLAGGLGYEQYF.

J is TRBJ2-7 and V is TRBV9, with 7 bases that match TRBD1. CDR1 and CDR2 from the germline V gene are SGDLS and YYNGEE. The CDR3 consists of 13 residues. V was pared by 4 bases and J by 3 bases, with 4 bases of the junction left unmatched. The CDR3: CASSPTGLYEQYF. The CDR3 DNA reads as TGTGCCAGCAGCCCGACAGGGCTCTACGAGCAGTACTTC.

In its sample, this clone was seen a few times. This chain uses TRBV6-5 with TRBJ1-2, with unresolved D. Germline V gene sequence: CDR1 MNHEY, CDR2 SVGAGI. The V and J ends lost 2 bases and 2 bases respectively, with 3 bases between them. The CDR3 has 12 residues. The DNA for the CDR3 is TGTGCCAGCAGTTACCTGAACTATGGCTACACCTTC. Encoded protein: CASSYLNYGYTF.

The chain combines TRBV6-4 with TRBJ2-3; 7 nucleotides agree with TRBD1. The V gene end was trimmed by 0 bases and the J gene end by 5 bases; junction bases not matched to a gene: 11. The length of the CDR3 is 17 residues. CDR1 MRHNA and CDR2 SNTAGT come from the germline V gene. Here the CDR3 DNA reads TGTGCCAGCAGTGACTCGAACAGGGGCGCCTCGGAAGATACGCAGTATTTT. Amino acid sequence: CASSDSNRGASEDTQYF.

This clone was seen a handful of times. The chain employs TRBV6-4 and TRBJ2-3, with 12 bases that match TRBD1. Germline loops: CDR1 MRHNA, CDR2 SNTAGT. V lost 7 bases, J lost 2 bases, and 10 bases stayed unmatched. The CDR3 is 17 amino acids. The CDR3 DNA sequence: TGTGCCAGCAACCAACCGGGACAGGGGGCCCACACAGATACGCAGTATTTT. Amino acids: CASNQPGQGAHTDTQYF.